One sample yielded the 4 T cell receptor beta chains listed below, sequenced in a study of blood T cell repertoires in COVID-19. Generated by immunoSEQ multiplex PCR, the TCRdb table keeps only in-frame clones and is missing some. This repertoire shows about 120,000 clones, around 86% found once; its top ten account for roughly 30%. Sequencing was done on a sample of peripheral blood. All receptors come from a woman in her sixties or seventies with acute or convalescent COVID-19.

The rearrangement links TRBV5-1 to TRBJ2-3; 9 bases are a match to TRBD2. Germline V CDR1 and CDR2: SGHRS, YFSETQ. The CDR3 sequence is 15 residues long. Trimming at V came to 2 bases and at J to 0 bases, leaving 1 base not matched to a gene. In DNA, the CDR3 is TGCGCCAGCAGCTTTAGCGGGAGTAGCACAGATACGCAGTATTTT. Its protein product is CASSFSGSSTDTQYF.

The chain has TRBV19 and TRBJ2-1; D perhaps matches TRBD2 (5 bases). CDR3 length: 16 amino acids. Trimming pared 1 base from V and 0 bases from J, leaving 10 bases between. The V gene's germline CDR1 is LNHDA and CDR2 SQIVND (reference sequence). The CDR3 nucleotides are TGTGCCAGTAGTATAGGCGGCGGGCTCTCCTACAATGAGCAGTTCTTC. Translating it yields CASSIGGGLSYNEQFF.

This chain links TRBV5-1 with TRBJ2-3; possible D gene TRBD1, 5 bases. The CDR3 sequence is 15 residues long. V was clipped by 0 bases and J by 5 bases, with 13 bases between them. CDR1 SGHRS and CDR2 YFSETQ come from the germline V gene. Here the CDR3 reads CASSLVGRVEDTQYF. The DNA of the CDR3 is TGCGCCAGCAGCTTGGTCGGCAGGGTTGAAGATACGCAGTATTTT.

The genes are TRBV10-3 and TRBJ1-1, with 8 bases that match TRBD1. This CDR3 comprises 15 residues. The V segment lost 2 bases and the J segment 1 base; nucleotides outside the gene matches: 3. CDR1 and CDR2 from the germline V gene are ENHRY and SYGVKD. The CDR3 is CAISEGTGANTEAFF. DNA for the CDR3: TGTGCCATCAGTGAGGGGACAGGAGCGAACACTGAAGCTTTCTTT.